This record covers a single T cell receptor beta chain. As yet, its antigen is unknown. Read sequence stops 3 residues before the CDR3 end, and the germline J gene provides the missing end. The CDR3 has 13 residues. The germline gives CDR1 SEHNR, CDR2 FQNEAQ (reference sequence). V was clipped by 5 bases and J by 5 bases; unmatched bases: 5. The sample belongs to a study of T cells in women clearing cervical HPV infection. Study-level background: Controls' single incident HPV16 infection cleared within 12 months without precancer. Broader study findings: Timing of associations relative to infection is unclear; T-cell subsets were not isolated.

Data came from immunoSEQ multiplex PCR; TCRdb stores just in-frame clones and leaves some out. The repertoire table contains about 31,000 clones. The clonotype comes from a woman aged 18 to 75 with a cervical HPV16 infection that either progressed to CIN3+ or cleared (not recorded which). The chain has TRBV7-9 and TRBJ1-1; 7 positions match TRBD1. The material sequenced was blood buffy coat. Incomplete CDR3 DNA: TGTGCCAGCAGCCGGTCGACAGGGACTGAA. The encoded protein is CASSRSTGTE. The whole CDR3 sequence is CASSRSTGTEAFF.